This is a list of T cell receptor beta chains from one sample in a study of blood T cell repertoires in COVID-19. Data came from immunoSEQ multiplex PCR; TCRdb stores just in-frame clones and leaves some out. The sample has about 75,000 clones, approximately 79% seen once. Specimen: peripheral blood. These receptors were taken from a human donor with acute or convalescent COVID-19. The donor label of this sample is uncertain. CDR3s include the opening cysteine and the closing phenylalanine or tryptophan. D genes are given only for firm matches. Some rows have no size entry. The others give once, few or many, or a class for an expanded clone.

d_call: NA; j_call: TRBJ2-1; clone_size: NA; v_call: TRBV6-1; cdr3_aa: CASSELGTRNEQFF; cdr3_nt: TGTGCCAGCAGTGAACTGGGTACTAGGAATGAGCAGTTCTTC
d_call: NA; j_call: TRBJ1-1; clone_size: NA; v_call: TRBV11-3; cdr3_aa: CASSLNGGNTEAFF; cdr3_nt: TGTGCCAGCAGCTTAAACGGGGGGAACACTGAAGCTTTCTTT
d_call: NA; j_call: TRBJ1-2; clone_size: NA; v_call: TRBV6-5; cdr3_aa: CASSYSAGTGYTF; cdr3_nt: TGTGCCAGCAGTTACTCAGCGGGGACGGGCTACACCTTC
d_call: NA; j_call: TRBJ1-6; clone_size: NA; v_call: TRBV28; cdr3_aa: CASIDRTVRSPLHF; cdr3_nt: TGTGCCTCAATTGATAGGACAGTGAGGTCACCCCTCCACTTT
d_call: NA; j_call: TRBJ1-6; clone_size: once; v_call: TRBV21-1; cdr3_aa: CASSNTRESNSPLHF; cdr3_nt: TGTGCCAGCAGCAATACTAGGGAGTCTAATTCACCCCTCCACTTT
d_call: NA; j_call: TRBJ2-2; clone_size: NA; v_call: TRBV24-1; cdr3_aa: CATSGLVAAGELFF; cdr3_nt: TGTGCCACCAGTGGGCTGGTAGCAGCCGGGGAGCTGTTTTTT
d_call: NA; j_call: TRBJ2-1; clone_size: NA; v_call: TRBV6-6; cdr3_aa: CASSYSEGGEQFF; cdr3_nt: TGTGCCAGCAGTTACTCTGAGGGCGGTGAGCAGTTCTTC
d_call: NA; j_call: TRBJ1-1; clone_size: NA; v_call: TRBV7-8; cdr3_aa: CASSFGVGTEAFF; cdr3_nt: TGTGCCAGCAGCTTCGGGGTGGGCACTGAAGCTTTCTTT
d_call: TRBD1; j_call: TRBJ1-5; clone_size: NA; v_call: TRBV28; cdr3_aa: CASRKRGQGAGSNQPQHF; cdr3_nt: TGTGCCAGCAGAAAAAGGGGACAGGGGGCAGGGAGCAATCAGCCCCAGCATTTT
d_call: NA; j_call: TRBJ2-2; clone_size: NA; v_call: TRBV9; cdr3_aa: CASSPQQVTGELFF; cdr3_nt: TGTGCCAGCAGCCCTCAGCAGGTCACCGGGGAGCTGTTTTTT
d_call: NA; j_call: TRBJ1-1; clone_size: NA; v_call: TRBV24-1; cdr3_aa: CATSDPWNTEAFF; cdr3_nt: TGTGCCACCAGTGATCCCTGGAACACTGAAGCTTTCTTT
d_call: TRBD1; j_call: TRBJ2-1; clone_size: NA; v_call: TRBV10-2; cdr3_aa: CASSVQGAFDEQFF; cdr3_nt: TGCGCCAGCAGTGTCCAGGGGGCTTTCGATGAGCAGTTCTTC
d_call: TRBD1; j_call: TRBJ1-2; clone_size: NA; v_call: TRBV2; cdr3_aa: CASSEASRGLYGYTF; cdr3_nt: TGTGCCAGCAGTGAAGCTAGCAGGGGGCTTTATGGCTACACCTTC
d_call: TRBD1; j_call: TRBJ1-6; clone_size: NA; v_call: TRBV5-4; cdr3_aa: CASSTTGGNSPLHF; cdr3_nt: TGTGCCAGCAGCACGACAGGGGGTAATTCACCCCTCCACTTT
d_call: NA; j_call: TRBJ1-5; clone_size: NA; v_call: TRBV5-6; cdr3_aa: CASSSRGAAIQPQHF; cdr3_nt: TGTGCCAGCAGCTCTCGGGGGGCAGCGATTCAGCCCCAGCATTTT
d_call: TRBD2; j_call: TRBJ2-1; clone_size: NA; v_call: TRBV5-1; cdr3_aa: CASSLEPQGLAGGPNEQFF; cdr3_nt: TGCGCCAGCAGCTTGGAGCCACAAGGATTAGCGGGGGGGCCAAATGAGCAGTTCTTC
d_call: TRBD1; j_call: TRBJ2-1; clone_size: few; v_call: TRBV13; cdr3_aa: CASSRRQGPYNEQFF; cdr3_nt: TGTGCCAGCAGCAGACGACAGGGCCCCTACAATGAGCAGTTCTTC
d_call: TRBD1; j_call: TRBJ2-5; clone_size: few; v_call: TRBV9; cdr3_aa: CASSVEGQLFETQYF; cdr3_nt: TGTGCCAGCAGCGTAGAGGGACAGCTCTTTGAGACCCAGTACTTC
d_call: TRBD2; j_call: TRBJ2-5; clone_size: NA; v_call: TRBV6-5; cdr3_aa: CASKTSLSGTQYF; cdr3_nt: TGTGCCAGCAAGACTAGCTTATCGGGGACCCAGTACTTC
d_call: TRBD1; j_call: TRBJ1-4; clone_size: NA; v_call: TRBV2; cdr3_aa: CASNGDRGIEKLFF; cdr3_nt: TGTGCCAGCAACGGGGACAGGGGAATCGAAAAACTGTTTTTT
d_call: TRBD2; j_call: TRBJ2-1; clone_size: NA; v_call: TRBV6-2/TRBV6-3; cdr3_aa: CASSRSGGAASGQFF; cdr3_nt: TGTGCCAGCAGTCGTAGCGGGGGGGCCGCCTCGGGGCAGTTCTTC
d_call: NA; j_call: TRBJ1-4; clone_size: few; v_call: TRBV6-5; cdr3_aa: CASSYRTTTNEKLFF; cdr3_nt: TGTGCCAGCAGTTACAGGACTACAACTAATGAAAAACTGTTTTTT